This entry features one T cell receptor (beta chain) sequence. Its antigen is not known. 5'RACE template switching produced TCR cDNA carrying a universal primer site and UMIs. Each CDR3 protein gets one entry after TCRdb re-called the 5' RACE reads with MiXCR. Of some 300,000 distinct CDR3 sequences in the sample, 8.7% are singletons; the top ten hold over 3%. This record belongs to a study of T cells after yellow fever vaccination. This CDR3 is built from 16 residues. Per the germline V gene, CDR1 is MNHEY and CDR2 is SVGEGT. V was cut by 0 bases and J by 2 bases, with 12 bases left in between. The study, taken as a whole, reports: The secondary response peaked faster, at day 5 versus 15, but was weaker. Just a small share of clonotypes turned up in the CD4 compartment as well as the CD8 compartment. Clones that expanded after primary vaccination mostly reappeared after the booster (less than 98% CD4, 88% CD8).

The input for sequencing was CD4+ T cells sorted from PBMCs, taken 5 days after the yellow fever booster vaccination. V gene TRBV6-2 or TRBV6-3 combines with J gene TRBJ2-3; no definite D call. The TCR sequence derives from a young man who received the YFV17D yellow fever vaccine. The CDR3 loop is CASSYSIRSLTDTQYF. CDR3 coding DNA: TGTGCCAGCAGTTACTCGATAAGGAGTCTCACAGATACGCAGTATTTT.